Detailed here is one T cell receptor (beta chain). These data originate in a study of blood T cell repertoires in COVID-19. Study context: Spain, Italy and the United States supplied samples that represented acute and convalescent COVID-19.

Germline V CDR1 and CDR2: GTSNPN, SVGIG (reference sequence). Unmatched junction bases numbered 11, after V lost 3 bases and J lost 4 bases. The CDR3 is 16 residues long. In the authors' workflow: The assay estimated nucleated cells by amplifying reference gene primers. The method was immunoSEQ multiplex PCR; TCRdb's version includes in-frame clones alone and lacks a portion of them. That table supplies the V and J calls and clone size; D and trimming were determined from the DNA. Seen here are 73,000 or so clones, roughly four fifths observed once, and the top ten hold about 4.3%. This TCR derives from a woman aged 55 to 70 with acute or convalescent COVID-19. V gene TRBV30 combines with J gene TRBJ1-4, with 7 nucleotides matching TRBD1. Input material: peripheral blood. The CDR3 region has the DNA TGTGCCTGGAGATCTCCGATCGGGACAGTTAATGAAAAACTGTTTTTT. Encoded protein: CAWRSPIGTVNEKLFF.